This T cell receptor (beta chain) comes out of a study of cytomegalovirus exposure and HLA in healthy donors. Looking at the study overall: Findings of an earlier analysis included around 120 million unique TCR beta sequences from roughly 200 million T cells.

This clone occurred once. The antigen remains unidentified. Study results and caveats: Prediction of most subjects' HLA-A and HLA-B alleles by TCR beta sequences was reportedly accurate. Prior analysis indicated that the majority of TCR beta V segments exhibited productivity approximately 90% or approximately 30% of the time. In a later analysis, TCR beta V- and J-gene trimming was associated with a missense DCLRE1C variant.

PCR amplification relied on 60 Vbeta primers (plus 13 Jbeta primers). Profiling relied on immunoSEQ multiplex PCR, and the TCRdb table lists in-frame clones only, not all of them. The table has more than 150,000 clones, 75% to 90% seen once; the top ten hold more than 6%. The sample comprised PBMCs. This clonotype originated in a man aged 35-49 years in good health and CMV-seropositive.

The CDR3, as DNA: TGTGCCAGCAGTTTGGAGTCAGGGTGGAGTGAAAAACTGTTTTTT. This encodes CASSLESGWSEKLFF. This chain joins TRBV28 and TRBJ1-4, with D tentatively TRBD1 (5 bases). CDR3 length: 15 residues. V shed 3 bases and J shed 7 bases, with 15 bases lying between them. Germline CDR1 and CDR2: MDHEN and SYDVKM. Supplemented by reference TRBV28 and TRBJ1-4, the full variable domain reads DVKVTQSSRYLVKRTGEKVFLECVQDMDHENMFWYRQDPGLGLRLIYFSYDVKMKEKGDIPEGYSVSREKKERFSLILESASTNQTSMYLCASSLESGWSEKLFFGSGTQLSVL.